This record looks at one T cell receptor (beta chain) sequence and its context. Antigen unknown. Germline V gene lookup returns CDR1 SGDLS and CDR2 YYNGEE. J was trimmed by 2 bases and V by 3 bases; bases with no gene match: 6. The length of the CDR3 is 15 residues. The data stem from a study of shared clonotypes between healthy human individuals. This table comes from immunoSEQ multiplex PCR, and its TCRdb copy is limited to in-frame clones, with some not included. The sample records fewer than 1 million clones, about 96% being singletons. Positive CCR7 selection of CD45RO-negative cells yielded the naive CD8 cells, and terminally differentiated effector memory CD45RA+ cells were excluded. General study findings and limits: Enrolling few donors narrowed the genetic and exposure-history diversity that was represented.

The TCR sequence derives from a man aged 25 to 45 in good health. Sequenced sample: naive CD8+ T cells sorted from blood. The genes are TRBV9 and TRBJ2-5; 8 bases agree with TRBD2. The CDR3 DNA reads TGTGCCAGCAGCGCAAGCGGGAGTCCACAAGAGACCCAGTACTTC. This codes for CASSASGSPQETQYF.